This T cell receptor beta chain was observed in a study of regulatory T cells in long-lasting Graves disease. Time point denoted: newly diagnosed GD, antithyroid drugs for less than 3 months. Scientists built the TCR library using RNA that was extracted from PBMCs. iRepertoire HTBI primers and Arm-PCR of CDR3 regions built TCR beta libraries. Via MiXCR, TCRdb re-called the multiplex PCR reads, giving one row per CDR3 protein. The sample records 400,000 to 500,000 distinct CDR3 sequences, 13% to 15% being singletons. In germline, CDR1 is DFQATT, CDR2 SNEGSKA (reference sequence). Trimming took 4 bases from V and 5 from J; bases not matched to a gene: 10. The CDR3 sequence is 16 residues long. In regard to this clonotype: Its antigen is not known.

Study results and caveats: Persistent patients shared more public clonotypes (2,741) than newly diagnosed patients (about 940).

Another study also made use of these data, one on T cells in Graves' hyperthyroidism and ophthalmopathy. Per that study: The majority of expanded thyroid clonotypes above 0.001 also appeared in blood.

The chain employs TRBV20-1 and TRBJ2-1; TRBD1 aligns across 11 bases. The material sequenced was peripheral blood mononuclear cells (PBMCs), taken at new diagnosis, from a patient treated with antithyroid drugs. The clonotype comes from a woman in her 50s with Graves disease. For the CDR3, the DNA is TGCAGTGCTAACAAACGGACAGGGGGCGTGGACAATGAGCAGTTCTTC. Translating gives CSANKRTGGVDNEQFF.